These T cell receptor beta chains were read from a single sample in a study of T-cell memory formation after mild COVID-19. TCRdb redid the calling of the 5' RACE reads with MiXCR, one entry per CDR3 protein. In the table there are some 160,000 distinct CDR3 sequences, about an eighth of which are singletons. The material sequenced was PBMCs or a T cell subset sorted from them (not recorded which). The receptors derive from a man between 18 and 35 years old who had mild COVID-19 (a few samples of this study predate the infection). Cell type and time point are not known. CDR3s include the opening cysteine and the closing phenylalanine or tryptophan. Fields, in order: J gene, CDR3 length, V gene, D gene, clone size, CDR3 protein, CDR3 DNA. A D gene is named only where the DNA matches it firmly. Size is stated for part of the rows, as once, few or many counts, or as a class when the clone is expanded.

TRBJ2-3,15,TRBV20-1,TRBD1,many,CSSNQGAWGTDTQYF,TGCAGTTCGAACCAGGGGGCTTGGGGCACAGATACGCAGTATTTT
TRBJ1-1,16,TRBV5-5,TRBD1,few,CASSREPDRANTEAFF,TGTGCCAGCAGCCGAGAACCGGACAGGGCGAACACTGAAGCTTTCTTT
TRBJ1-6,12,TRBV7-9,-,-,CASRYGNSPLHF,TGTGCCAGCAGATATGGTAATTCACCCCTCCACTTT
TRBJ2-3,17,TRBV7-2,-,-,CASSLVAPGAGIDTQYF,TGTGCCAGCAGCCTGGTGGCCCCCGGGGCAGGGATAGATACGCAGTATTTT
TRBJ1-1,13,TRBV12-3/TRBV12-4,-,-,CASSYIINTEAFF,TGTGCCAGCAGTTACATCATTAACACTGAAGCTTTCTTT
TRBJ1-2,12,TRBV12-3/TRBV12-4,-,many,CASSLQVGGYTF,TGTGCCAGCAGTTTGCAGGTCGGGGGCTACACCTTC
TRBJ1-6,14,TRBV9,-,-,CASSVSAKDSPLHF,TGTGCCAGCAGCGTATCAGCGAAGGATTCACCCCTCCACTTT
TRBJ1-2,9,TRBV20-1,-,few,CSADRSYTF,TGCAGTGCAGACAGAAGCTACACCTTC
TRBJ2-5,14,TRBV5-5,TRBD1,few,CASDGDRAAETQYF,TGTGCCAGCGACGGGGACAGGGCGGCAGAGACCCAGTACTTC
TRBJ2-4,19,TRBV7-2,-,many,CASSLFIGERRLAKNIQYF,TGTGCCAGCAGCTTATTTATCGGGGAGCGACGACTAGCCAAAAACATTCAGTACTTC
TRBJ2-7,13,TRBV29-1,-,few,CSVAYRLSYEQYF,TGCAGCGTTGCCTACAGGCTCTCCTACGAGCAGTACTTC
TRBJ2-7,13,TRBV30,-,once,CACQKGSSYEQYF,TGTGCCTGCCAAAAAGGAAGCTCCTACGAGCAGTACTTC
TRBJ1-5,15,TRBV20-1,-,-,CSVSPGVRGNQPQHF,TGCAGTGTTAGTCCCGGGGTCAGGGGCAATCAGCCCCAGCATTTT
TRBJ2-5,15,TRBV6-5,-,many,CASSYSGRFGETQYF,TGTGCCAGCAGTTACTCGGGGAGGTTCGGGGAGACCCAGTACTTC
TRBJ2-5,18,TRBV6-2/TRBV6-3,TRBD2,-,CASNPGPGLAGRGETQYF,TGTGCCAGCAATCCGGGCCCGGGACTAGCGGGGAGAGGAGAGACCCAGTACTTC